The T cell receptor beta chain under discussion was sequenced for a study of patients and donors after allogeneic stem cell transplantation. The sample holds a few counts of this clonotype. Using its own MiXCR run on the RT-PCR reads, TCRdb lists one record per CDR3 protein. The table includes about 160,000 distinct CDR3 sequences, 20% to 25% detected once. The germline V gene has CDR1 SQVTM and CDR2 ANQGSEA. The CDR3 is 14 amino acids. Trimming stripped 6 bases from V and 1 base from J, with 15 bases between. Sample: blood, either unsorted or a sorted T cell fraction (not recorded which). The sequence was obtained from a human donor who was either an allogeneic HSCT recipient or a stem cell or donor lymphocyte infusion donor (not recorded which). It is not recorded whose cells these are; they may come from a transplant donor. This sequence joins TRBV29-1 and TRBJ1-1; D perhaps matches TRBD1 (5 bases). This chain's CDR3 is CSVGIIGGNTEAFF. The DNA for the CDR3 is TGCAGCGTCGGTATCATTGGGGGGAACACTGAAGCTTTCTTT.